This T cell receptor (beta chain) originates from a study of spatial heterogeneity in lung cancer. For the study at large: Around two years after resection was the median timing of the follow-up PBMC samples, which were sequenced when available.

Noted time point: blood at routine non-recurrence follow-up after resection. The study's findings and limits: Expanded tumor TCRs that were ubiquitous appeared in blood more at resection than follow-up.

This clonotype showed up many times. Antigen specificity is unknown. A single record per CDR3 protein comes from TCRdb applying MiXCR to the 5' RACE reads. Of 50,000 or so distinct CDR3 sequences listed, 10% to 15% were seen once; the top ten hold under 35%. The CDR3 is 12 residues long. V dropped 6 bases and J dropped 2 bases, with 8 bases sitting between them. This clonotype originated in a male donor with early-stage non-small cell lung cancer. The material sequenced was PBMCs, taken at follow-up. The V gene is TRBV12-3 or TRBV12-4, the J gene TRBJ2-7; D gene uncertain. CDR3 in DNA: TGTGCCAGCAGGGGCCTCACCTACGAGCAGTACTTC. The encoded protein is CASRGLTYEQYF.